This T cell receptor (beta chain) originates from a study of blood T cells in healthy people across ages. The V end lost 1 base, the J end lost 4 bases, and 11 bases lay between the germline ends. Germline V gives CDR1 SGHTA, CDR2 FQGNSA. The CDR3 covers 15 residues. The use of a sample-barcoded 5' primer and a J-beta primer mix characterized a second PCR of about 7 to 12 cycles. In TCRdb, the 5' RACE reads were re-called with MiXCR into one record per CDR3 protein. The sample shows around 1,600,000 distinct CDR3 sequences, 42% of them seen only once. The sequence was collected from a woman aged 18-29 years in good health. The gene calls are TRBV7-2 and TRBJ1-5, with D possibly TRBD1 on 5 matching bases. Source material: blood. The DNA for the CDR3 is TGTGCCAGCAGCTTAGGGGACGGGTTTAATCAGCCCCAGCATTTT. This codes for CASSLGDGFNQPQHF.